The present entry profiles one TCR beta chain with its context. The target antigen is unknown. The data are from a study of T cell repertoires in cytomegalovirus infection. V lost 5 bases, J lost 8 bases, and 12 bases lay in between. The CDR3 has 12 residues. CDR1 is MNHEY and CDR2 is SVGAGI in the germline V gene. Study-wide findings and caveats: Dominating the ex vivo response were TCR beta clonotypes that were CMV-specific and HLA-C-restricted.

Via MiXCR, TCRdb re-called the reads, giving one row per CDR3 protein. The sample carries 300,000 or so distinct CDR3 sequences, around 25% recorded once. The specimen sequenced was PBMCs. The V call is TRBV6-5, the J call TRBJ1-1; D not certain. The clonotype was recovered from a human donor in good health (CMV status not recorded). Some clones in this sample may be carry-over from other donors' samples. CDR3 residues: CASSATHGEAFF. The DNA of the CDR3 is TGTGCCAGCAGTGCTACACACGGAGAAGCTTTCTTT.